Listed below are T cell receptor beta chains from one sample, sequenced in a study of beta chain features in type 1 diabetes. Sequenced by immunoSEQ multiplex PCR; TCRdb stores in-frame clones only, minus some. Here the sample spans tens of thousands of clones, over 50% being singletons. Sequencing input: Tregs from blood. These receptors came from a woman under 30 in good health. Both conserved end residues are part of each CDR3. A D gene is named only where the DNA matches it firmly. The size entry is marked missing in some rows and otherwise reads once, few, many or a size class.

few,NA,TRBV9,TRBJ1-2,TGTGCCAGCAGCGTAGGGGGGCTGGACTATGGCTACACCTTC,CASSVGGLDYGYTF
NA,NA,TRBV7-2,TRBJ2-1,TGTGCCAGCAGCTCCAGAGCGGACCCCTACAATGAGCAGTTCTTC,CASSSRADPYNEQFF
NA,NA,TRBV30,TRBJ1-2,TGTGCCTGGAGCAACGGGGGGACAAGAACCTATGGCTACACCTTC,CAWSNGGTRTYGYTF
NA,NA,TRBV18,TRBJ1-1,TGTGCCAGCTCACCAGGGCGGAACACTGAAGCTTTCTTT,CASSPGRNTEAFF
NA,NA,TRBV28,TRBJ1-1,TGTGCCAGCAGATGGGAGCCGAACACTGAAGCTTTCTTT,CASRWEPNTEAFF
few,NA,TRBV6-5,TRBJ1-1,TGTGCCAGCAGTTCTCAGGGTTCCACTGAAGCTTTCTTT,CASSSQGSTEAFF
few,TRBD2,TRBV14,TRBJ2-7,TGTGCCAGCAGCCCGGGGAGGGGATACTCCTACGAGCAGTACTTC,CASSPGRGYSYEQYF
once,TRBD2,TRBV5-4,TRBJ2-5,TGTGCCAGCAGCTTGGGCAATAGCGGGAGAGTTGAGACCCAGTACTTC,CASSLGNSGRVETQYF
NA,TRBD2,TRBV4-1,TRBJ2-1,TGCGCCAGCAGCCGAAGACTAGCGGGAGGCTACAATGAGCAGTTCTTC,CASSRRLAGGYNEQFF
few,NA,TRBV6-1,TRBJ1-4,TGTGCCAGCAGTGGACAATCGCTCAGGGAAAAACTGTTTTTT,CASSGQSLREKLFF
NA,NA,TRBV10-3,TRBJ2-2,TGTGCCATCAGTGATCCCTTGACAGGAGCGAACACCGGGGAGCTGTTTTTT,CAISDPLTGANTGELFF
NA,NA,TRBV4-2,TRBJ1-2,TGTGCCAGCAGCCTAGGAGGGGAGCCTGCTAACTATGGCTACACCTTC,CASSLGGEPANYGYTF
NA,NA,TRBV27,TRBJ1-2,TGTGCCAGCAGTTTCCCCGGACAATATGGCTACACCTTC,CASSFPGQYGYTF
NA,TRBD2,TRBV7-2,TRBJ2-5,TGTGCCAGCAGCCGGAATGGGGGCGGGAGGGCGGAGACCCAGTACTTC,CASSRNGGGRAETQYF
few,NA,TRBV7-2,TRBJ2-7,TGTGCCAGCAGCTTAGACAGCCCTGTTTACGAGCAGTACTTC,CASSLDSPVYEQYF
NA,TRBD1,TRBV18,TRBJ1-5,TGTGCCAGCTCACTTCAGGACAGGGTGGGCAATCAGCCCCAGCATTTT,CASSLQDRVGNQPQHF
once,TRBD2,TRBV19,TRBJ2-1,TGTGCCAGTGCGACTAGCGGGGCGAGCGATGAGCAGTTCTTC,CASATSGASDEQFF
once,NA,TRBV11-3,TRBJ1-1,TGTGCCAGCAGCTTCGGCAGGGGCTACGAAGCTTTCTTT,CASSFGRGYEAFF
NA,NA,TRBV5-1,TRBJ2-5,TGCGCCAGCAGCCTGGGGGCAGGGGTGGCAGAGACCCAGTACTTC,CASSLGAGVAETQYF
NA,NA,TRBV29-1,TRBJ2-1,TGCAGCGCCAAAGCACGGAGCTCCTACAATGAGCAGTTCTTC,CSAKARSSYNEQFF
NA,TRBD1,TRBV18,TRBJ1-3,TGTGCCAGCTCACCACAGGGACAGGGGGCTCGAACTGGAAACACCATATATTTT,CASSPQGQGARTGNTIYF
NA,NA,TRBV18,TRBJ2-3,TGTGCCAGCTCACCAACGGAACAGAACACAGATACGCAGTATTTT,CASSPTEQNTDTQYF
few,TRBD2,TRBV4-1,TRBJ2-7,TGCGCCAGCAGCCAAGATCTAACTAGCGTATACGAGCAGTACTTC,CASSQDLTSVYEQYF
NA,NA,TRBV28,TRBJ1-2,TGCTTGACAGAGTCTAACTATGGCTACACCTTC,CLTESNYGYTF
NA,NA,TRBV4-3,TRBJ1-3,TGCGCCAGCAGCCAACGAGCCTTCTCTGGAAACACCATATATTTT,CASSQRAFSGNTIYF
few,NA,TRBV18,TRBJ2-5,TGTGCCAGCTCACGTTTAGAAGAGACCCAGTACTTC,CASSRLEETQYF
few,NA,TRBV29-1,TRBJ2-2,TGCAGCGTTGAAAAAGCGGGCCGCACCGGGGAGCTGTTTTTT,CSVEKAGRTGELFF
NA,TRBD1,TRBV6-1,TRBJ2-3,TGTGCCAGCAGTGGGCAGGGGGCAGATACGCAGTATTTT,CASSGQGADTQYF
NA,NA,TRBV7-8,TRBJ1-4,TGTGCCAGCAGCTTAGGCGGCGTCACAGAAAAACTGTTTTTT,CASSLGGVTEKLFF
NA,TRBD2,TRBV4-1,TRBJ2-1,TGCGCCAGCAGCAGACTAGCGGGACGATACAATGAGCAGTTCTTC,CASSRLAGRYNEQFF
NA,TRBD1,TRBV11-1,TRBJ2-2,TGTGCCAGCAGCTTAGTTTCCGGGACAGCTTTTAACACCGGGGAGCTGTTTTTT,CASSLVSGTAFNTGELFF
NA,TRBD1,TRBV29-1,TRBJ2-7,TGCAGCGTTAGTACCCCGGGACAGGGGTACGAGCAGTACTTC,CSVSTPGQGYEQYF
NA,TRBD1,TRBV7-2,TRBJ1-2,TGTGCCAGCAGCCCTGGACAGGGAAACTATGGCTACACCTTC,CASSPGQGNYGYTF
once,NA,TRBV5-1,TRBJ1-5,TGCGCCAGCAGCTTGGGCTCAGTCGGGGATCAGCCCCAGCATTTT,CASSLGSVGDQPQHF
NA,TRBD1,TRBV28,TRBJ1-6,TGTGCCAGCAGTTACCTCTCCGGACAGGCCCTGGAGGGTTCACCCCTCCACTTT,CASSYLSGQALEGSPLHF
NA,TRBD2,TRBV4-2,TRBJ2-1,TGTGCCAGCAGCCACCCCTTTGGACTAGCGGGAGGAGCGGGTGAGCAGTTCTTC,CASSHPFGLAGGAGEQFF
NA,NA,TRBV7-2,TRBJ2-7,TGTGCCAGCAGCTTAACGTCGATCGGGTTCAGCTCCTACGAGCAGTACTTC,CASSLTSIGFSSYEQYF
few,TRBD1,TRBV14,TRBJ2-6,TGTGCCAGCAGCCTCGGCAGGGGGTTCATCTCTGGGGCCAACGTCCTGACTTTC,CASSLGRGFISGANVLTF
NA,TRBD2,TRBV18,TRBJ2-1,TGTGCCAGCTCACCACCCCAGACTAGCGGTAGACGGTTCTTC,CASSPPQTSGRRFF
NA,TRBD2,TRBV7-8,TRBJ2-2,TGTGCCAGCAGCAAGCTAGCGGGAGGGAATACCGGGGAGCTGTTTTTT,CASSKLAGGNTGELFF
NA,TRBD2,TRBV28,TRBJ2-1,TGTGCCAGCAGTTTAACTAGCGCCGACTACAATGAGCAGTTCTTC,CASSLTSADYNEQFF
NA,NA,TRBV19,TRBJ2-7,TGTGCCAGTAGTATCGGTCCGGAAGGGAGGCAGTACTTC,CASSIGPEGRQYF
few,TRBD1,TRBV5-1,TRBJ1-2,TGCGCCAGCAGCTCCCAGACAGGGGGCGATGGCTACACCTTC,CASSSQTGGDGYTF
few,TRBD1,TRBV27,TRBJ1-5,TGTGCCAGCAGCCTTCCGGGACAGACCCATCAGCCCCAGCATTTT,CASSLPGQTHQPQHF
NA,NA,TRBV5-6,TRBJ2-2,TGTGCCAGCAGCTTGCCCGGGAGCACCGGGGAGCTGTTTTTT,CASSLPGSTGELFF
few,NA,TRBV15,TRBJ1-2,TGTGCCACCAGCAGAGGAGAACAGGGTAGGGGTGGCTACACCTTC,CATSRGEQGRGGYTF
NA,NA,TRBV11-2,TRBJ1-1,TGTGCCAGCAGCTCCCTTGGCAAGAACACTGAAGCTTTCTTT,CASSSLGKNTEAFF
NA,NA,TRBV4-3,TRBJ2-1,TGCGCCAGCAGCCCTGGACACGCCTACAATGAGCAGTTCTTC,CASSPGHAYNEQFF
NA,NA,TRBV7-2,TRBJ1-1,TGTGCCAGCAGCTTAGGGGGTTGGGGAGGGAGAGCTTTCTTT,CASSLGGWGGRAFF
NA,NA,TRBV7-2,TRBJ1-2,TGTGCCAGCAGCTTAGGGCAGAATCCCTATGGCTACACCTTC,CASSLGQNPYGYTF
NA,TRBD2,TRBV28,TRBJ2-7,TGTGCCAGCAGCCCAGGGAGCGGGATGGGCGGGAAGCAGTACTTC,CASSPGSGMGGKQYF
NA,NA,TRBV6-1,TRBJ2-1,TGTGCCAGCAGTGATCCGGTCGGGAGTTCTGGTAGTGAGCAGTTCTTC,CASSDPVGSSGSEQFF
few,TRBD1,TRBV14,TRBJ2-5,TGTGCCAGCAGCATCACAGGGGCCCTGAAACAAGAGACCCAGTACTTC,CASSITGALKQETQYF
NA,NA,TRBV18,TRBJ2-7,TGTGCCAGCTCACCCCCGGGACAAAGGGGCGAGCAGTACTTC,CASSPPGQRGEQYF